This T cell receptor beta chain comes out of a study of CD8 T cells in ankylosing spondylitis. Points from the study as a whole: Disease-linked clones reportedly showed significant enrichment in matched ankylosing spondylitis synovial fluid. One TCR beta motif, made up of roughly 8 highly homologous variants, appeared characteristic of ankylosing spondylitis blood. Disease-linked clones had a CD8+ phenotype and relatively low frequency in peripheral blood.

TCRdb re-derived calls from the 5' RACE reads in MiXCR, one entry per CDR3 protein. In the table there are a few hundred thousand distinct CDR3 sequences, 20% to 25% of which are singletons. Trimming took 2 bases from V and 1 from J, leaving 11 bases between them. This CDR3 has 15 amino acids. The germline CDR1 and CDR2 sequences are SGHTA and FQGNSA. This clonotype was recorded a few times. No antigen is known for it. The sequence derives from a male donor with ankylosing spondylitis. The chain links TRBV7-2 to TRBJ1-1, with D possibly being TRBD1 (5 bases). The sample consisted of blood, either unsorted or a sorted T cell fraction (not recorded which). This CDR3 is CASSLLQGPNTEAFF. CDR3 nucleotide sequence: TGTGCCAGCAGCTTATTGCAGGGACCGAACACTGAAGCTTTCTTT.